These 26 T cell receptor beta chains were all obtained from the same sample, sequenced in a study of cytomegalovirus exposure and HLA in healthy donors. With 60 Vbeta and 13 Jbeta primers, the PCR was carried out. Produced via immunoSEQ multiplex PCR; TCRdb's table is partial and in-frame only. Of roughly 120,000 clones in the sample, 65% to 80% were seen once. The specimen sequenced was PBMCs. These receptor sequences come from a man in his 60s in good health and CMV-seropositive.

The CDR3 DNA reads as TGTGCCAGCAGGACAGGACCCAGGGAGAAAGATACGCAGTATTTT. Translated: CASRTGPREKDTQYF. This chain uses TRBV2 with TRBJ2-3; D might be TRBD1 (6 bases). V lost 6 bases and J lost 5, with 18 bases in between. CDR3 size: 15 residues. The V gene's germline CDR1 is SNHLY and CDR2 FYNNEI.

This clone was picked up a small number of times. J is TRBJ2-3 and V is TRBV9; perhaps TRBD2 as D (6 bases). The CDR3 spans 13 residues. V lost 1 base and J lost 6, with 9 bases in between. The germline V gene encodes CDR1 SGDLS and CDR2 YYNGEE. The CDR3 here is CASSVQRADTQYF. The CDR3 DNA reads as TGTGCCAGCAGCGTACAGCGGGCGGATACGCAGTATTTT.

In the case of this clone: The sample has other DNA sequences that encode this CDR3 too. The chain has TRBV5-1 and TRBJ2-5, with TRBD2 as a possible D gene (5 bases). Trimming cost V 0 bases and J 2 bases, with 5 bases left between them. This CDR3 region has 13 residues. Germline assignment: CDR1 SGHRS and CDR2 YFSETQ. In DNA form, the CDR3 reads TGCGCCAGCAGCTTGGGCGGGCAAGAGACCCAGTACTTC. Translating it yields CASSLGGQETQYF.

For the CDR3, the DNA is TGTGCCAGTAGGCTGACAGGGAACACCGGGGAGCTGTTTTTT. As protein: CASRLTGNTGELFF. The V and J genes are TRBV19 and TRBJ2-2; D possibly corresponds to TRBD1 (6 bases). The CDR3 contains 14 residues. Germline V gives CDR1 LNHDA, CDR2 SQIVND (reference sequence). V was cut by 6 bases and J by 1 base, with 9 bases left in between.

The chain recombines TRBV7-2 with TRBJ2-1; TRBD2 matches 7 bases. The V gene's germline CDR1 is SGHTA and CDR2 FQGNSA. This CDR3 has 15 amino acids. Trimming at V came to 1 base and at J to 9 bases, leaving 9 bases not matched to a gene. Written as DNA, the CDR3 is TGTGCCAGCAGCTTAGTAGTGGGAGGGGCGGGTGAGCAGTTCTTC. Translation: CASSLVVGGAGEQFF. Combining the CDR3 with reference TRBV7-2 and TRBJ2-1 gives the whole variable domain GAGVSQSPSNKVTEKGKDVELRCDPISGHTALYWYRQSLGQGLEFLIYFQGNSAPDKSGLPSDRFSAERTGGSVSTLTIQRTQQEDSAVYLCASSLVVGGAGEQFFGPGTRLTVL.

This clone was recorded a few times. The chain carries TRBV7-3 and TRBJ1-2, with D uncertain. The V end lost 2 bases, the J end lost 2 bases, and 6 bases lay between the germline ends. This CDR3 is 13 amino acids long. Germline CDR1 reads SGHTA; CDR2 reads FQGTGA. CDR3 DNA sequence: TGTGCCAGCAGCTTAGACAAGAACTATGGCTACACCTTC. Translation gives CASSLDKNYGYTF.

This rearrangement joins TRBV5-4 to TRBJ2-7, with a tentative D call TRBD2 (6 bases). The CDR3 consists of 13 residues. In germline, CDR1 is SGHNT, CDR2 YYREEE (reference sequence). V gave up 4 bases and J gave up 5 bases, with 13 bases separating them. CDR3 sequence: CASSPGTSHEQYF. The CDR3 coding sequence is TGTGCCAGCAGCCCAGGGACTTCCCACGAGCAGTACTTC.

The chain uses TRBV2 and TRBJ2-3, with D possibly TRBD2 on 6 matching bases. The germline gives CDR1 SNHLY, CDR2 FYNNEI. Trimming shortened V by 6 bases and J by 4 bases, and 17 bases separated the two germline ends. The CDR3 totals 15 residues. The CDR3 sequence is CASRAATGVPDTQYF. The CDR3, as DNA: TGTGCCAGCAGGGCGGCGACGGGAGTGCCAGATACGCAGTATTTT.

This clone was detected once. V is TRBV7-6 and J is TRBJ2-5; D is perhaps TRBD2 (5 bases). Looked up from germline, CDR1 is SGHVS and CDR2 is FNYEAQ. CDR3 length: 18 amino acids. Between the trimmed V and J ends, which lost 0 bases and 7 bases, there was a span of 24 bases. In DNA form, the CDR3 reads TGTGCCAGCAGCTTAGCCCCCAGCTGGACCGCGAGGGAAGGGACCCAGTACTTC. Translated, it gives CASSLAPSWTAREGTQYF.

CDR3 residues: CASSYRATEAFF. Written as DNA, the CDR3 is TGTGCCAGCAGTTACAGGGCAACTGAAGCTTTCTTT. V and J are TRBV2 and TRBJ1-1; a possible D gene is TRBD1 (6 bases). The CDR3 contains 12 residues. Trimming stripped 5 bases from V and 5 bases from J, with 9 bases between. The germline gives CDR1 SNHLY, CDR2 FYNNEI.

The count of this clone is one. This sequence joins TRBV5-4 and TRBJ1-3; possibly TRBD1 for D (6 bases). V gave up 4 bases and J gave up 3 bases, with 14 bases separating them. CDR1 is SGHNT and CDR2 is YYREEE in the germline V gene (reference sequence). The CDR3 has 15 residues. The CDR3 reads CASSLNEGVGNTIYF. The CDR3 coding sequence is TGTGCCAGCAGCCTAAACGAGGGGGTTGGAAACACCATATATTTT.

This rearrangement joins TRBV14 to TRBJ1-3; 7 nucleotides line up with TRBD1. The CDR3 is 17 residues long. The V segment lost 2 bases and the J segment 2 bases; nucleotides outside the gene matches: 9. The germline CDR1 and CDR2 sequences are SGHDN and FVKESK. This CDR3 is CASSQIRRTGPGNTIYF. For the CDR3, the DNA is TGTGCCAGCAGCCAAATCAGACGGACAGGCCCTGGAAACACCATATATTTT.

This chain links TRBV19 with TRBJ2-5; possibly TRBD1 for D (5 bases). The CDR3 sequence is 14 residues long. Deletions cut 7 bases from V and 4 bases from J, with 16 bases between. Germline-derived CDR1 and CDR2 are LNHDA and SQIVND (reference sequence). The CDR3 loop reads CASKAGQAGETQYF. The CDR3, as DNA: TGTGCCAGTAAGGCAGGGCAGGCCGGAGAGACCCAGTACTTC.

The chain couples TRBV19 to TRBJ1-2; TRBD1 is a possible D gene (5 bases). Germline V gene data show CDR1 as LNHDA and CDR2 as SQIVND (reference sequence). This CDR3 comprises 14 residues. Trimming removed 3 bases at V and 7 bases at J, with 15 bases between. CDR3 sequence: CASSIWGLEVGYTF. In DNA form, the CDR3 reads TGTGCCAGTAGTATCTGGGGACTTGAAGTTGGCTACACCTTC.

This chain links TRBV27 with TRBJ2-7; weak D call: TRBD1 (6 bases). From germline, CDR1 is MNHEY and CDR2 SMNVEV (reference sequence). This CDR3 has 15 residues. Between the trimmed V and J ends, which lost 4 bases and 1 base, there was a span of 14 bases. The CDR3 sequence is CASSSKMTGSYEQYF. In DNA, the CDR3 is TGTGCCAGCAGTTCAAAGATGACAGGTTCCTACGAGCAGTACTTC.

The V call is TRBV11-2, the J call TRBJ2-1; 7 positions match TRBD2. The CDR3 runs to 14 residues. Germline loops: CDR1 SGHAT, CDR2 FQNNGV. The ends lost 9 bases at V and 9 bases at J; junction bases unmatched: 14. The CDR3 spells CASDGGTRITEQFF. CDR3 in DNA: TGTGCCAGTGACGGGGGGACGCGAATCACTGAGCAGTTCTTC.

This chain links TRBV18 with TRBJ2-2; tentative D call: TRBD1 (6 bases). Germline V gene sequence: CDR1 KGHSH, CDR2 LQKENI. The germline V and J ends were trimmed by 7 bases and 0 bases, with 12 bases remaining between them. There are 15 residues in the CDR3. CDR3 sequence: CASFGQLANTGELFF. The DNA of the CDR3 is TGTGCCAGCTTCGGACAGCTCGCGAACACCGGGGAGCTGTTTTTT. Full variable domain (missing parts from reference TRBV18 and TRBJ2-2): NAGVMQNPRHLVRRRGQEARLRCSPMKGHSHVYWYRQLPEEGLKFMVYLQKENIIDESGMPKERFSAEFPKEGPSILRIQQVVRGDSAAYFCASFGQLANTGELFFGEGSRLTVL.

CDR3 region: CASSLAPTVSYGYTF. CDR3 DNA sequence: TGTGCCAGCAGCTTAGCCCCCACAGTGAGCTATGGCTACACCTTC. This rearrangement joins TRBV7-2 to TRBJ1-2; D is ambiguous. V was shortened by 0 bases and J by 4 bases, with 12 bases between the two germline ends. This CDR3 has 15 amino acids. The germline V gene has CDR1 SGHTA and CDR2 FQGNSA.

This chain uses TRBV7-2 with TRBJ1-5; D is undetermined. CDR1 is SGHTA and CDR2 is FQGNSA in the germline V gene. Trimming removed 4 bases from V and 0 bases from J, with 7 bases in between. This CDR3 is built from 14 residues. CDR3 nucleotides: TGTGCCAGCAGCTCGGTCGGTAGCAATCAGCCCCAGCATTTT. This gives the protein CASSSVGSNQPQHF.

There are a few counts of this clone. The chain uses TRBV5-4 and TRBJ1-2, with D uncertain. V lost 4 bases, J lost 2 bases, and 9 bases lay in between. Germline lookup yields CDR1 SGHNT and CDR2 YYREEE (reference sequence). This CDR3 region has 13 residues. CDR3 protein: CASSPGSNYGYTF. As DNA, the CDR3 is TGTGCCAGCAGCCCAGGATCCAACTATGGCTACACCTTC.

For the CDR3, the DNA is TGTGCCAGCAAAAGGACATCTGAGAACACTGAAGCTTTCTTT. Amino acid sequence: CASKRTSENTEAFF. V is TRBV14 and J is TRBJ1-1, with a tentative D call TRBD1 (5 bases). This CDR3 is 14 amino acids long. Germline lookup yields CDR1 SGHDN and CDR2 FVKESK. The ends were cut back, 7 bases at V and 1 base at J, with 13 bases in the middle.

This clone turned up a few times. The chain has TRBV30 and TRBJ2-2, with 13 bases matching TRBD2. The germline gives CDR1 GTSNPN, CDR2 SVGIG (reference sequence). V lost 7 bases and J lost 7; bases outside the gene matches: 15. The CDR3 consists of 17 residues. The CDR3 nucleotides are TGTGCCTTAGTGTACGGGACTAGCGGGATAATTGGCGGGGAGCTGTTTTTT. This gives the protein CALVYGTSGIIGGELFF.

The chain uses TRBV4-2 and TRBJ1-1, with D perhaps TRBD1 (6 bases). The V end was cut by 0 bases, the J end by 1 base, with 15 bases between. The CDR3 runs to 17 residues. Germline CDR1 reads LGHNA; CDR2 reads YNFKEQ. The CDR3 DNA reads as TGTGCCAGCAGCCAAGATTCTGGGGGCTGGAAGAACACTGAAGCTTTCTTT. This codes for CASSQDSGGWKNTEAFF.

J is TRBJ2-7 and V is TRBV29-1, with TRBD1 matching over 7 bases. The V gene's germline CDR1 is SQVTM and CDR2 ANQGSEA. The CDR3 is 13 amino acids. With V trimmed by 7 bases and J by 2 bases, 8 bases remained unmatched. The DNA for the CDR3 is TGCAGCGCCGCCGGGGACAGAGCCTACGAGCAGTACTTC. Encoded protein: CSAAGDRAYEQYF.

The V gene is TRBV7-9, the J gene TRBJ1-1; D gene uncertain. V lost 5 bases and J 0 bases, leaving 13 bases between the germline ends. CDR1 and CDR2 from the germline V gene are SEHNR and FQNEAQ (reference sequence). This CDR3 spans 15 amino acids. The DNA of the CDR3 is TGTGCCAGCAGCCACTCGGGAAGCATGAACACTGAAGCTTTCTTT. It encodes CASSHSGSMNTEAFF.

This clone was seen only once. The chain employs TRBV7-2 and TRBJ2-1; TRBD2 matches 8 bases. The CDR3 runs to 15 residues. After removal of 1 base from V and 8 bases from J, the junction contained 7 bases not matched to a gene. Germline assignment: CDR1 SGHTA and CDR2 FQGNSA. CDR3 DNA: TGTGCCAGCAGCTTAGTCAGAGCGGGAGTAGATGAGCAGTTCTTC. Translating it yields CASSLVRAGVDEQFF. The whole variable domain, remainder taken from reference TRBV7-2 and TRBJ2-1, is GAGVSQSPSNKVTEKGKDVELRCDPISGHTALYWYRQSLGQGLEFLIYFQGNSAPDKSGLPSDRFSAERTGGSVSTLTIQRTQQEDSAVYLCASSLVRAGVDEQFFGPGTRLTVL.